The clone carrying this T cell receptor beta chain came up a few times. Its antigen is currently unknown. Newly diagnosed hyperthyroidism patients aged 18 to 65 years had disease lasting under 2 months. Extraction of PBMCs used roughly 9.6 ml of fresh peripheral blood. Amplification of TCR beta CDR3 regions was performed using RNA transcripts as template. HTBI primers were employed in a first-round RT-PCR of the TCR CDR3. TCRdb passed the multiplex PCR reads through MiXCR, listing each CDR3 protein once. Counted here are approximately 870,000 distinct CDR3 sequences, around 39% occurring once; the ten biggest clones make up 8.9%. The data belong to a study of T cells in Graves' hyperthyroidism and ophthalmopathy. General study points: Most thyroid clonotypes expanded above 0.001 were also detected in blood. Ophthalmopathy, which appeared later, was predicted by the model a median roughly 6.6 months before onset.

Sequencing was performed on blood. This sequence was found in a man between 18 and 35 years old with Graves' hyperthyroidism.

The CDR3 loop reads CASTPGTGASYTF. The DNA of the CDR3 is TGTGCCAGCACCCCCGGGACAGGGGCGAGCTACACCTTC. The gene calls are TRBV6-6 and TRBJ1-2, with 10 bases fitting TRBD1. Germline V gene data show CDR1 as MNHNY and CDR2 as SVGAGI (reference sequence). The V gene end was trimmed by 7 bases and the J gene end by 9 bases; junction bases not matched to a gene: 8. The CDR3 totals 13 residues.